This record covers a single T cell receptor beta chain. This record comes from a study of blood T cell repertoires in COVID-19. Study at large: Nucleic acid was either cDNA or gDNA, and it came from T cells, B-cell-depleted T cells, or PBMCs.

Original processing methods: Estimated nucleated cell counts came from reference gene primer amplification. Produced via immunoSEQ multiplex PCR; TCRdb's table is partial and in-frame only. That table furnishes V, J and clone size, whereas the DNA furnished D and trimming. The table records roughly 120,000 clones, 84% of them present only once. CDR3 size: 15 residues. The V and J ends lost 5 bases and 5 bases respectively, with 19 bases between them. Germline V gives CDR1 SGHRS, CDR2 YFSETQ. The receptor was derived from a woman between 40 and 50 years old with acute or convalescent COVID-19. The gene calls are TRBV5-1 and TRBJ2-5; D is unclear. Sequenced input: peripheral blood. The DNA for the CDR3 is TGCGCCAGCAGGCTTGCCCAAATCCCCGGGGAGACCCAGTACTTC. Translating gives CASRLAQIPGETQYF.